This T cell receptor beta chain stems from a study of cytomegalovirus exposure and HLA in healthy donors. Vbeta (60) and Jbeta (13) primers were used in the PCR. The assay was immunoSEQ multiplex PCR, and TCRdb's table has in-frame clones only and misses some. Among approximately 130,000 clones listed, around four fifths were seen once. Trimming took off 4 bases at V and 4 bases at J, with 15 bases between the two ends. This CDR3 has 15 amino acids. Germline V gives CDR1 SGHDT, CDR2 YYEEEE. What was sequenced was PBMCs. This receptor was identified in a man aged 35 to 55 in good health and CMV-seronegative. The V and J genes are TRBV5-6 and TRBJ2-1; perhaps TRBD1 as D (6 bases). The CDR3 nucleotides are TGTGCCAGCAGCGCTGGGGGCGAAGGGTACAATGAGCAGTTCTTC. Protein: CASSAGGEGYNEQFF.